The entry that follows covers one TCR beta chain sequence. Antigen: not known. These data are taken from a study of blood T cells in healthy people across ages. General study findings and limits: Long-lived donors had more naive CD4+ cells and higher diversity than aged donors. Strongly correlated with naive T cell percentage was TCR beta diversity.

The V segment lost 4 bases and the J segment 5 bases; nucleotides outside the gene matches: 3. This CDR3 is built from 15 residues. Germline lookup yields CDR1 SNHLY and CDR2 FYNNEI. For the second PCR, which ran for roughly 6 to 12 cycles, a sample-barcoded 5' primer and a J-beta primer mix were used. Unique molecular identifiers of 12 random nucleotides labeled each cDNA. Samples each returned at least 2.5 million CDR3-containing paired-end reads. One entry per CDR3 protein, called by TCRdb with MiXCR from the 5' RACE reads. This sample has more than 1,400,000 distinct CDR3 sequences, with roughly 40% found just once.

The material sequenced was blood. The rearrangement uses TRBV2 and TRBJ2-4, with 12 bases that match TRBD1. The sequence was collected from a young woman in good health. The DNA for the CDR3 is TGTGCCAGCAGTGCGGGACAGGGGGCTGAAAACATTCAGTACTTC. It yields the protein CASSAGQGAENIQYF.